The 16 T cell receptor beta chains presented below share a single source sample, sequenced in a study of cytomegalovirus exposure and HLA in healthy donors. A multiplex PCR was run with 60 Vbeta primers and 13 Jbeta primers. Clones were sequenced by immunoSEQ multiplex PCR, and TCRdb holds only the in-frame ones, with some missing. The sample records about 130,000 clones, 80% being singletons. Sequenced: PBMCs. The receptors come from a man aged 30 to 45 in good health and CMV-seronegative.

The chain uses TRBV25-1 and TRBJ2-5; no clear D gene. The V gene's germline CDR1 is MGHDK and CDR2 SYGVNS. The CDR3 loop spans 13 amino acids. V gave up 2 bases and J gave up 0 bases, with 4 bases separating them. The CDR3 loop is CASSEPNQETQYF. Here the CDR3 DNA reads TGTGCCAGCAGTGAACCAAACCAAGAGACCCAGTACTTC.

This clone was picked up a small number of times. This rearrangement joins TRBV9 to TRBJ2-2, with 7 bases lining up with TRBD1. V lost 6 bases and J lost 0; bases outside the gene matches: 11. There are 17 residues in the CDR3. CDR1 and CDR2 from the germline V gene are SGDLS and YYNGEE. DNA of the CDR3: TGTGCCAGCACCCCCATCGCAACAGGGGCGAACACCGGGGAGCTGTTTTTT. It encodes CASTPIATGANTGELFF.

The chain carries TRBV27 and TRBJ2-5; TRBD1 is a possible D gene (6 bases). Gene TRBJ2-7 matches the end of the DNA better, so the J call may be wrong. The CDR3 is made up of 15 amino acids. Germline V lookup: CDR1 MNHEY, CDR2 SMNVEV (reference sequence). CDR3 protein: CASSLVNRQGYEQYF. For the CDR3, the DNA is TGTGCCAGCAGTTTAGTGAACCGCCAGGGGTACGAGCAGTACTTC.

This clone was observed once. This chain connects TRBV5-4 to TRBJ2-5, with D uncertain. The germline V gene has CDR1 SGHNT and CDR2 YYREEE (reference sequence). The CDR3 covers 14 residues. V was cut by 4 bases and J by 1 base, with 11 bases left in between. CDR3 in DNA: TGTGCCAGCAGCCCCCCTATAAGCCAAGAGACCCAGTACTTC. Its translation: CASSPPISQETQYF.

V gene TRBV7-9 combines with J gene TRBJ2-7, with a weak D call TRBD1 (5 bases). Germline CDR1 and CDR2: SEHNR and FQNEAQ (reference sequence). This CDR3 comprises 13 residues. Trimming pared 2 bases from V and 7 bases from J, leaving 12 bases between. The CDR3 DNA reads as TGTGCCAGCAGCTTACTACAGGCGAGGGAGCAGTACTTC. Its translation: CASSLLQAREQYF.

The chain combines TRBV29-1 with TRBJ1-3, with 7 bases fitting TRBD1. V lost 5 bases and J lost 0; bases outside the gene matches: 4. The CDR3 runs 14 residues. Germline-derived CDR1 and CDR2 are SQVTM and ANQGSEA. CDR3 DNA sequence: TGCAGCGTTCCGGGACAGCCCTCTGGAAACACCATATATTTT. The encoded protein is CSVPGQPSGNTIYF. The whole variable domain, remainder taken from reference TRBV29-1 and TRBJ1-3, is SAVISQKPSRDICQRGTSLTIQCQVDSQVTMMFWYRQQPGQSLTLIATANQGSEATYESGFVIDKFPISRPNLTFSTLTVSNMSPEDSSIYLCSVPGQPSGNTIYFGEGSWLTVV.

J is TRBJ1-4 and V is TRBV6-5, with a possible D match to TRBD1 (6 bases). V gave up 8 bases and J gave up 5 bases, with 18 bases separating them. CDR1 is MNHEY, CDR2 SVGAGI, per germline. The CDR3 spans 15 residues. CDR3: CASASAGGRNEKLFF. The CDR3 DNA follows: TGTGCCAGCGCCTCCGCCGGGGGGCGAAATGAAAAACTGTTTTTT.

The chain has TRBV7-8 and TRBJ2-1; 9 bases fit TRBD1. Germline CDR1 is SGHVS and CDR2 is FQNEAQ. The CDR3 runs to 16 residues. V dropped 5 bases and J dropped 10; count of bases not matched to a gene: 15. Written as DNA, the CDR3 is TGTGCCAGCAGCCCAACACATGGGACAGGGATGAGGGAGCAGTTCTTC. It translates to CASSPTHGTGMREQFF.

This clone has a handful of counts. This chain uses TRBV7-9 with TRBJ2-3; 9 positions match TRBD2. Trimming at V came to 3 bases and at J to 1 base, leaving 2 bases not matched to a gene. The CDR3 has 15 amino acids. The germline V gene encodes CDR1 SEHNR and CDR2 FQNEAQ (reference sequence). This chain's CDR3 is CASSFWTSGTDTQYF. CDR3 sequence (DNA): TGTGCCAGCAGCTTTTGGACTAGCGGCACAGATACGCAGTATTTT.

CDR3 amino acids: CASRGGLAGSYEQYF. The CDR3 bases are TGTGCCAGCAGGGGAGGACTAGCGGGTTCCTACGAGCAGTACTTC. V is TRBV6-5 and J is TRBJ2-7; 11 nucleotides line up with TRBD2. The length of the CDR3 is 15 residues. The V and J ends lost 6 bases and 1 base, in that order; junction bases with no gene match: 5. The germline CDR1 and CDR2 sequences are MNHEY and SVGAGI.

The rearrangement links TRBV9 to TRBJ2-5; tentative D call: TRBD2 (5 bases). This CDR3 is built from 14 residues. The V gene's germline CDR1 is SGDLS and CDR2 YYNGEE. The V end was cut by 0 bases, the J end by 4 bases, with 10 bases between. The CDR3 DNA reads TGTGCCAGCAGCGTAGATCGGGGATTAGAGACCCAGTACTTC. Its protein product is CASSVDRGLETQYF.

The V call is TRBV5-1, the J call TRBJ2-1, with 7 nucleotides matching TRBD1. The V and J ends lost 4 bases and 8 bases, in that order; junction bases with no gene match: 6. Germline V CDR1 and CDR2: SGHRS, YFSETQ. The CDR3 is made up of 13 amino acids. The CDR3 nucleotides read TGCGCCAGCAGCGCAAGACAGGGCTATGAGCAGTTCTTC. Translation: CASSARQGYEQFF.

The CDR3 region is CASSGRSTGARAEAFF. The CDR3, as DNA: TGTGCCAGCAGTGGACGATCGACAGGGGCTCGGGCTGAAGCTTTCTTT. The V call is TRBV6-1, the J call TRBJ1-1; TRBD1 matches 8 bases. CDR1 is MNHNS, CDR2 SASEGT, per germline. This CDR3 contains 16 residues. J lost 6 bases, V lost 4 bases, and 13 bases had no gene match.

CDR3 sequence reads: CASEGGASNTGELFF. CDR3 sequence (DNA): TGTGCCAGCGAAGGGGGGGCCTCGAACACCGGGGAGCTGTTTTTT. The J gene is TRBJ2-2, the V gene TRBV7-9, with D maybe TRBD2 (7 bases). Trimming removed 8 bases from V and 0 bases from J, with 13 bases in between. The CDR3 is 15 residues long. Germline loops: CDR1 SEHNR, CDR2 FQNEAQ (reference sequence).

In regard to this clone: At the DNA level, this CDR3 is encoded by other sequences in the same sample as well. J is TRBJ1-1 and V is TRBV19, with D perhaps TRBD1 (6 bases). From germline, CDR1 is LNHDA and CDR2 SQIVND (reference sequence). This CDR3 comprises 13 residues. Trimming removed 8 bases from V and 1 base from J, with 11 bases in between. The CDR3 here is CASSVQGNTEAFF. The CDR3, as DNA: TGTGCCAGTTCTGTACAGGGGAACACTGAAGCTTTCTTT.

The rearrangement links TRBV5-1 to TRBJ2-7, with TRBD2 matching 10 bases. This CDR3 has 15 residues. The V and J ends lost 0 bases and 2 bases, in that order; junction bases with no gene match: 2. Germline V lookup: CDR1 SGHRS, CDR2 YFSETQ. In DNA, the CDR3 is TGCGCCAGCAGCTTGGTAGCGGGAGGACCCTACGAGCAGTACTTC. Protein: CASSLVAGGPYEQYF.